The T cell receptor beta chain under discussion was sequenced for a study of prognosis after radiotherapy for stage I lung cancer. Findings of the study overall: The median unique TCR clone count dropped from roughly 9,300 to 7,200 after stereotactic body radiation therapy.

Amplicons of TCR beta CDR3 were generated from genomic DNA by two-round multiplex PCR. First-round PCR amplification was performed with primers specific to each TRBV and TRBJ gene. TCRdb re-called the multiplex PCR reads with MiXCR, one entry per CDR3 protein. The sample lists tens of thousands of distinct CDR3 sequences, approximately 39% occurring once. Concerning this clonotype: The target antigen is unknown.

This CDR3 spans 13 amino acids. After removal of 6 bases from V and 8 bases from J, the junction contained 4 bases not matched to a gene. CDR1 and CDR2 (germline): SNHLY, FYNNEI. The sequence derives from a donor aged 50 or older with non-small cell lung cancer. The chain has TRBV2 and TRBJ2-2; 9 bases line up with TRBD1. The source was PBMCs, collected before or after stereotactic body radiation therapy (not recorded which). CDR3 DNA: TGTGCCAGCAGGGACAGGGGCCTGGGGGAGCTGTTTTTT. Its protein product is CASRDRGLGELFF.